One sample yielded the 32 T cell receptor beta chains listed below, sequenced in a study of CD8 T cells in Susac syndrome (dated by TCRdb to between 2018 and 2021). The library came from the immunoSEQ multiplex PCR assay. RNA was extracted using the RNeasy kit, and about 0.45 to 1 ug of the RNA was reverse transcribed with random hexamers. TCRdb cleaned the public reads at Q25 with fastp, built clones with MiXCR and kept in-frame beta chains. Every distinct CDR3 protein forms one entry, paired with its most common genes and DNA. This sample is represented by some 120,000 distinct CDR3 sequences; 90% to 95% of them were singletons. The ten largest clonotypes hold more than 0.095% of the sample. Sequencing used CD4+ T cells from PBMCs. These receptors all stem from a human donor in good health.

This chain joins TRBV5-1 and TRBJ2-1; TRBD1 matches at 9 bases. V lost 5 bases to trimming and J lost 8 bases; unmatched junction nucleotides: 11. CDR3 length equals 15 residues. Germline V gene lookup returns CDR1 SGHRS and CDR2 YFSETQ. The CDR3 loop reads CASSSTGGNFDEQFF. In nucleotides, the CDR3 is TGCGCCAGCAGTTCTACAGGGGGCAATTTCGATGAGCAGTTCTTC.

Written as DNA, the CDR3 is TGTGCCTGGAGTAGGGGGAGGGTCGCCGGGGAGCTGTTTTTT. This codes for CAWSRGRVAGELFF. This chain links TRBV30 with TRBJ2-2; TRBD2 is a possible D gene (7 bases). The CDR3 has 14 residues. Between the trimmed V and J ends, which lost 2 bases and 6 bases, there was a span of 13 bases. Germline V gene data show CDR1 as GTSNPN and CDR2 as SVGIG (reference sequence).

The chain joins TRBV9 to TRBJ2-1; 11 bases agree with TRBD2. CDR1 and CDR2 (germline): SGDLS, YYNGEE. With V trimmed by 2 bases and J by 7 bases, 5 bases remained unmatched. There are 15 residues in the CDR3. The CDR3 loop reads CASSVMGTSGNEQFF. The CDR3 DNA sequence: TGTGCCAGCAGCGTTATGGGGACTAGCGGAAATGAGCAGTTCTTC.

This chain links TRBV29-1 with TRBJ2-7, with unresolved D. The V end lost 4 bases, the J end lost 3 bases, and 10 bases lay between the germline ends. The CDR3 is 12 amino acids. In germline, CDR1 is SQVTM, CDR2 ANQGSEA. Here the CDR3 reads CSVGKSIYEQYF. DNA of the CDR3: TGCAGCGTTGGAAAGTCGATCTACGAGCAGTACTTC.

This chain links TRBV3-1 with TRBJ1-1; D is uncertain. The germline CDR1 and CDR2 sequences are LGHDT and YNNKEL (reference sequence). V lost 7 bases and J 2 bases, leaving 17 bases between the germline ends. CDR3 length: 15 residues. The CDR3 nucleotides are TGTGCCAGCACCCACGGGAGGCATGACAACACTGAAGCTTTCTTT. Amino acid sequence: CASTHGRHDNTEAFF.

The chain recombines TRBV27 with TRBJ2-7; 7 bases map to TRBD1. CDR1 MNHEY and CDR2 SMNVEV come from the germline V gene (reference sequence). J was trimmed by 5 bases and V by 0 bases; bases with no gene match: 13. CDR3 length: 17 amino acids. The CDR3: CASSLSRTPGTDHEQYF. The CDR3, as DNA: TGTGCCAGCAGTTTATCAAGGACCCCCGGGACAGACCACGAGCAGTACTTC.

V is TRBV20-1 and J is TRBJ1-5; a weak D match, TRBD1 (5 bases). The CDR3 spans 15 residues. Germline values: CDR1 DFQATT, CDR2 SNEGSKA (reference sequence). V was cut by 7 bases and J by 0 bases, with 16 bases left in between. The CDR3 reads CSVAIDSYSNQPQHF. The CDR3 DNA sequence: TGCAGTGTTGCTATAGACAGTTATAGCAATCAGCCCCAGCATTTT.

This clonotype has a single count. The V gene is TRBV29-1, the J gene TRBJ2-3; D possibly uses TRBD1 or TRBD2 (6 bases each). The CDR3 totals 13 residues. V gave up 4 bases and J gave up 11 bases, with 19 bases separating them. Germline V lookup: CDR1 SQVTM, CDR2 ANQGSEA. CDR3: CSVGYPSGAEQYF. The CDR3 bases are TGCAGCGTTGGGTACCCCTCGGGGGCAGAGCAGTATTTT.

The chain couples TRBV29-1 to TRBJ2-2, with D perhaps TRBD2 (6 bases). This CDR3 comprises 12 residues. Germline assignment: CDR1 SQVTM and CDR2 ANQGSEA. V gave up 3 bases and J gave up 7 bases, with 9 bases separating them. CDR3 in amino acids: CSVDIAVGELFF. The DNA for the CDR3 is TGCAGCGTTGATATAGCGGTCGGGGAGCTGTTTTTT.

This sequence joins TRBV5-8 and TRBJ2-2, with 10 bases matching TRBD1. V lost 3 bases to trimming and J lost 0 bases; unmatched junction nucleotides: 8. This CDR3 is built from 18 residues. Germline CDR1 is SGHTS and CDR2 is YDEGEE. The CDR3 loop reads CASSWGTGDAANTGELFF. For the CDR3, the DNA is TGTGCCAGCAGCTGGGGGACAGGGGACGCTGCGAACACCGGGGAGCTGTTTTTT. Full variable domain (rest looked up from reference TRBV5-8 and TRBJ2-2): EAGVTQSPTHLIKTRGQQATLRCSPISGHTSVYWYQQALGLGLQFLLWYDEGEERNRGNFPPRFSGRQFPNYSSELNVNALELEDSALYLCASSWGTGDAANTGELFFGEGSRLTVL.

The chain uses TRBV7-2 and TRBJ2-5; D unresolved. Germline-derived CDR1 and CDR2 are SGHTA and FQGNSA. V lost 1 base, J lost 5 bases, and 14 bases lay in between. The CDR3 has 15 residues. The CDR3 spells CASSLDSLSQETQYF. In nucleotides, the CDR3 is TGTGCCAGCAGCTTAGATTCGCTGTCGCAGGAGACCCAGTACTTC.

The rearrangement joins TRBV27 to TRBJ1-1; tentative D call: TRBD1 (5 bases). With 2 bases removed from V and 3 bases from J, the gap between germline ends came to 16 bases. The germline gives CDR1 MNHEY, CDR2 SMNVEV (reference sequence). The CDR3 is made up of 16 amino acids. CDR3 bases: TGTGCCAGCAGTTTAGAGAGAGGGGTCGGGCACACTGAAGCTTTCTTT. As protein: CASSLERGVGHTEAFF.

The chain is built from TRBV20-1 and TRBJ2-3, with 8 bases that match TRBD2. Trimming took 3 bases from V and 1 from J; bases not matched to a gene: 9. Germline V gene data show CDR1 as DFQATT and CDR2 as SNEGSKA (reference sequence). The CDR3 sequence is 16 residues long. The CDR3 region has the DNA TGCAGTGCTAGTTATGAGGTACTAGCGGGCACAGATACGCAGTATTTT. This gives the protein CSASYEVLAGTDTQYF.

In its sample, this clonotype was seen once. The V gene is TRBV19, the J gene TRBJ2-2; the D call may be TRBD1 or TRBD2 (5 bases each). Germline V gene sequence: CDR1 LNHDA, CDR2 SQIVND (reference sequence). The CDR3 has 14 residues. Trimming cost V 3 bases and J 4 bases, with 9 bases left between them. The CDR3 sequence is CASSIAGTTGELFF. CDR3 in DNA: TGTGCCAGTAGTATCGCAGGGACCACCGGGGAGCTGTTTTTT.

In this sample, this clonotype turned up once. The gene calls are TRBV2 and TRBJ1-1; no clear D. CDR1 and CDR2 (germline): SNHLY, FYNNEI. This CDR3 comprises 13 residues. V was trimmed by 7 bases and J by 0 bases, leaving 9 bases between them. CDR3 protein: CASNPTVNTEAFF. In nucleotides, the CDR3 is TGTGCCAGCAACCCCACAGTGAACACTGAAGCTTTCTTT.

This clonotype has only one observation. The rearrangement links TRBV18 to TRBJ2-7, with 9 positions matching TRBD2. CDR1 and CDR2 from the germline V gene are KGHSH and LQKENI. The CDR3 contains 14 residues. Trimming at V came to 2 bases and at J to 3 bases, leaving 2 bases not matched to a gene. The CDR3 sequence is CASSPAGGNYEQYF. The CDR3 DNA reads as TGTGCCAGCTCACCAGCGGGAGGGAACTACGAGCAGTACTTC.

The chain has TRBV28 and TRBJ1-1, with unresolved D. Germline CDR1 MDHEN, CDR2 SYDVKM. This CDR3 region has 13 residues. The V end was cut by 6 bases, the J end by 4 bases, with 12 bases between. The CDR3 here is CASSRRRGTEAFF. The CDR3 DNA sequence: TGTGCCAGCAGCCGCAGGCGGGGCACTGAAGCTTTCTTT.

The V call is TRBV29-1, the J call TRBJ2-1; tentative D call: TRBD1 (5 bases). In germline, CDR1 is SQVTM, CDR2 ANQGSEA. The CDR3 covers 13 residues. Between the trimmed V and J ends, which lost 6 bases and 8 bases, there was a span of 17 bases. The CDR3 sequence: CSVRVYRSDEQFF. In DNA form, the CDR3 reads TGCAGCGTCCGGGTCTACAGGTCCGATGAGCAGTTCTTC.

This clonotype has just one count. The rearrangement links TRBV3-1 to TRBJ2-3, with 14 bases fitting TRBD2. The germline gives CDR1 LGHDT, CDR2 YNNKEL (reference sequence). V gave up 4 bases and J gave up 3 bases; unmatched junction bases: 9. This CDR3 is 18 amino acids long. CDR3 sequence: CASSRGLAGGIITDTQYF. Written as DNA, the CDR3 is TGTGCCAGCAGCCGTGGACTAGCGGGAGGTATCATTACAGATACGCAGTATTTT.

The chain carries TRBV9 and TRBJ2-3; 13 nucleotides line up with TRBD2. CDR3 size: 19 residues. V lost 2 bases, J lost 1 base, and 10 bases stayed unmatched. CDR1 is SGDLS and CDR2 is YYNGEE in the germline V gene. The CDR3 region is CASSVRTSGSALGTDTQYF. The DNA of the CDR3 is TGTGCCAGCAGCGTCCGGACTAGCGGGAGCGCCCTGGGCACAGATACGCAGTATTTT.

CDR3 region: CATRTAGGGTDTQYF. CDR3 nucleotide sequence: TGTGCCACCAGGACAGCGGGAGGGGGCACAGATACGCAGTATTTT. The chain couples TRBV15 to TRBJ2-3; 10 nucleotides agree with TRBD2. The germline V gene has CDR1 LNHNV and CDR2 YYDKDF (reference sequence). The CDR3 covers 15 residues. V lost 6 bases and J lost 1; bases outside the gene matches: 4.

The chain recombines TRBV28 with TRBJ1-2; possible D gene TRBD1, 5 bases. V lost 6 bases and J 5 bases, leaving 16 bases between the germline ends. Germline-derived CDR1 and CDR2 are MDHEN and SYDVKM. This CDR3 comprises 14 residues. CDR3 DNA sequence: TGTGCCAGCAGCCGCTCGGGGGACGAGTATGGCTACACCTTC. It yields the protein CASSRSGDEYGYTF.

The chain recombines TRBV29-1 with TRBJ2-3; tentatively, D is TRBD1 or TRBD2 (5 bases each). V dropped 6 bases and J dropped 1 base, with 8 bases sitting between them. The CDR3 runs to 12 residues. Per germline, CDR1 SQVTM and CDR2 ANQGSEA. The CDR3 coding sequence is TGCAGCGTGGGGACCCGCACAGATACGCAGTATTTT. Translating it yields CSVGTRTDTQYF.

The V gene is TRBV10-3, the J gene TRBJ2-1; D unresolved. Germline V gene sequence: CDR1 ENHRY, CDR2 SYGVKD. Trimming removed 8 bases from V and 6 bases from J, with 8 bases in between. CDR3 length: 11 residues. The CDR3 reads CAIGWVNEQFF. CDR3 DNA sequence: TGTGCCATCGGATGGGTCAATGAGCAGTTCTTC.

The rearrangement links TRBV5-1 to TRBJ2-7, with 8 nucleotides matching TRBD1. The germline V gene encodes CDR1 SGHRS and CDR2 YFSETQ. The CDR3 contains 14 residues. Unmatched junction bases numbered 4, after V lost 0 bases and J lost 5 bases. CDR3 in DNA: TGCGCCAGCAGCTTGGAACAGGGGGTAAACGAGCAGTACTTC. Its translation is CASSLEQGVNEQYF.

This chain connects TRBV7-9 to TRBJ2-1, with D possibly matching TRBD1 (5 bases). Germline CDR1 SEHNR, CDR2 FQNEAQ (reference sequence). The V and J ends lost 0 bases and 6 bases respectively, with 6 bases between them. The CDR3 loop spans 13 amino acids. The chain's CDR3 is CASSLAGANEQFF. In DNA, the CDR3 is TGTGCCAGCAGCTTAGCAGGGGCCAATGAGCAGTTCTTC.

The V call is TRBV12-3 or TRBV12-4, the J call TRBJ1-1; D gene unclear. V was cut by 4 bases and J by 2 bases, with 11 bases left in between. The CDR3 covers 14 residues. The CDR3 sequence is CASSWHPLNTEAFF. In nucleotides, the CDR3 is TGTGCCAGCAGTTGGCACCCGCTTAACACTGAAGCTTTCTTT.

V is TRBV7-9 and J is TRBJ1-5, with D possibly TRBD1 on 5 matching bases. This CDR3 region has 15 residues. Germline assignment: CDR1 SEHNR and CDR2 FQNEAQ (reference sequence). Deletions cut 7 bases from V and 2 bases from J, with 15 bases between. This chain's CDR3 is CASTPSGTGNQPQHF. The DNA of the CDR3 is TGTGCCAGCACCCCCTCCGGGACGGGCAATCAGCCCCAGCATTTT.

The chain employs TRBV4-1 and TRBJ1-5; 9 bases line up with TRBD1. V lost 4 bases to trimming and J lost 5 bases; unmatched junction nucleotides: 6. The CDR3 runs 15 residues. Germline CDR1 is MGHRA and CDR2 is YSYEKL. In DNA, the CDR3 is TGCGCCAGCAGCCCGGGACAGGGAAGCCATCAGCCCCAGCATTTT. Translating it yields CASSPGQGSHQPQHF.

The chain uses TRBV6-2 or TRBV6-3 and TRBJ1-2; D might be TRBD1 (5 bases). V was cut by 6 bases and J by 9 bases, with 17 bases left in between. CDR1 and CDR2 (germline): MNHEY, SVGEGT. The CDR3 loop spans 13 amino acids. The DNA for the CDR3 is TGTGCCAGCAGGGACATAAACTTATGGAGCTACACCTTC. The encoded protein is CASRDINLWSYTF.

CDR3 protein: CASSLDIGTEAFF. The CDR3 nucleotides are TGCGCCAGCAGCTTGGACATCGGCACTGAAGCTTTCTTT. This sequence joins TRBV5-1 and TRBJ1-1; no reliable D call. Trimming pared 0 bases from V and 4 bases from J, leaving 7 bases between. Per the germline V gene, CDR1 is SGHRS and CDR2 is YFSETQ. CDR3 length: 13 residues.

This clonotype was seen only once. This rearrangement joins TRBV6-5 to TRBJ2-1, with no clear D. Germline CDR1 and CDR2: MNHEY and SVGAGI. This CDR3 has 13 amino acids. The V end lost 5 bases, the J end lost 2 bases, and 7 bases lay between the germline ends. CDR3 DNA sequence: TGTGCCAGCAGTCACTATCCCTACAATGAGCAGTTCTTC. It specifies CASSHYPYNEQFF.